The rows below give T cell receptor beta chains drawn from one sample of a study of T cells in Graves' hyperthyroidism and ophthalmopathy. MiXCR was run by TCRdb on the multiplex PCR reads, yielding one entry per CDR3 protein. The sample has around 270,000 distinct CDR3 sequences, roughly 19% seen once. Specimen: blood. The receptors originated from a man in his fifties or sixties with Graves' ophthalmopathy. CDR3s include the opening cysteine and the closing phenylalanine or tryptophan. The D gene is left open where the match is weak. Clone size, where shown, is once, few, many, or a class for clones that have expanded.

j_call | clone_size | d_call | v_call | cdr3_nt | cdr3_aa
TRBJ2-5 | few | - | TRBV6-1 | TGTGCCAGCAGTTATGCGCGACTTACCGAACGAGAGACCCAGTACTTC | CASSYARLTERETQYF
TRBJ1-1 | few | - | TRBV5-1 | TGCGCCAGCAGCCACCGGGACTTAGACACTGAAGCTTTCTTT | CASSHRDLDTEAFF
TRBJ1-6 | many | - | TRBV3-1 | TGTGCCAGCAGCCAAGAGGCACAGTGGAATTCACCCCTCCACTTT | CASSQEAQWNSPLHF
TRBJ2-3 | - | - | TRBV5-1 | TGCGCCAGCAGTAGGACTGGGGGACCCGGGGATACGCAGTATTTT | CASSRTGGPGDTQYF
TRBJ1-6 | few | TRBD1 | TRBV5-6 | TGTGCCAGCAGCGGAGGGACAGGGGGGAATTCACCCCTCCACTTT | CASSGGTGGNSPLHF
TRBJ1-5 | - | - | TRBV9 | TGTGCCAGCAGCGTAGAAGGGGCCCTCAATCAGCCCCAGCATTTT | CASSVEGALNQPQHF
TRBJ1-5 | few | TRBD1 | TRBV20-1 | TGCAGTGCCCAAGTTGACAGGGATACACAGCCCCAGCATTTT | CSAQVDRDTQPQHF
TRBJ1-1 | few | TRBD1 | TRBV27 | TGTGCCAGCAGTCAACGAAAAAGGACAGGGGCGGGATGGACTGAAGCTTTCTTT | CASSQRKRTGAGWTEAFF
TRBJ2-5 | many | - | TRBV20-1 | TGCAGTGCTAGCGTCATCGATAGCTGGGAGACCCAGTACTTC | CSASVIDSWETQYF
TRBJ1-1 | - | - | TRBV6-1 | TGTGCCAGCAGTTATAGTGTTGAAGCTTTCTTT | CASSYSVEAFF
TRBJ1-1 | few | - | TRBV6-1 | TGTGCCAGCAACGACCCAAGGGGCGAGACAGGCACTGAAGCTTTCTTT | CASNDPRGETGTEAFF
TRBJ1-1 | - | - | TRBV28 | TGTGCCAGCAGAGGCACCGGAAGCACTTACACTGAAGCTTTCTTT | CASRGTGSTYTEAFF
TRBJ1-1 | - | TRBD1 | TRBV12-3/TRBV12-4 | TGTGCCAGCAGGCCCACAGGGGGCGACACTGAAGCTTTCTTT | CASRPTGGDTEAFF
TRBJ2-7 | - | TRBD2 | TRBV6-1 | TGTGCCACGGAGCGGGAGGGTCCGGCTGAGCAGTACTTC | CATEREGPAEQYF
TRBJ2-2 | few | TRBD1 | TRBV29-1 | TGCAGCGCCATGGGGCAGGGGGACACCGGGGAGCTGTTTTTT | CSAMGQGDTGELFF
TRBJ1-5 | few | TRBD1 | TRBV6-1 | TGTGCCAGCAGTGAGGGGGGACAGGGGGCATATCAGCCCCAGCATTTT | CASSEGGQGAYQPQHF
TRBJ2-7 | many | TRBD1 | TRBV20-1 | TGCAGTGCTAGGGAGGACAGGGGGATAGTTCGGTCCTACGAGCAGTACTTC | CSAREDRGIVRSYEQYF
TRBJ2-7 | - | - | TRBV9 | TGTGCCAGCAGCGGCGGAAAAGGCACCGTGGAGGAGCAGTACTTC | CASSGGKGTVEEQYF
TRBJ1-2 | - | TRBD1 | TRBV7-2 | TGTGCCAGCAGCCTTGGACAGGGAGGGAGTGGGGGTGGCTACACCTTC | CASSLGQGGSGGGYTF
TRBJ2-1 | - | - | TRBV29-1 | TGCAGCGGGAGTCCCAGCTCCTACAATGAGCAGTTCTTC | CSGSPSSYNEQFF
TRBJ1-2 | few | - | TRBV20-1 | TGCAGTGCTAGAGATGTGGGGGGTGGCTACACCTTC | CSARDVGGGYTF
TRBJ2-5 | - | - | TRBV5-6 | TGTGCCAGCAGCCTCGGCCGGGACCAACTCGACTTC | CASSLGRDQLDF
TRBJ2-3 | many | - | TRBV28 | TGTGCCAGCACCCCGTCGGGGACGACGTTTTCAGATACGCAGTATTTT | CASTPSGTTFSDTQYF
TRBJ1-6 | few | TRBD1 | TRBV20-1 | TGCAGTGCTAGAGCGGGACAGGATAATTCACCCCTCCACTTT | CSARAGQDNSPLHF
TRBJ1-1 | few | - | TRBV7-9 | TGTGCCAGCAGCTTGCAGAGCACTGAAGCTTTCTTT | CASSLQSTEAFF
TRBJ2-1 | few | - | TRBV4-1 | TGCGCCAGCAGCCAAGCCCCCTACAATGAGCAGTTCTTC | CASSQAPYNEQFF
TRBJ2-3 | many | TRBD2 | TRBV2 | TGTGCCGTTAACCAGCGGGAGTCCCTGGGAGCTAGCACAGATACGCAGTATTTT | CAVNQRESLGASTDTQYF
TRBJ2-1 | once | - | TRBV6-1 | TGTGCCAGCAGGGGTGGACAGACTCTACACAATGAGCAGTTCTTC | CASRGGQTLHNEQFF
TRBJ2-5 | many | - | TRBV12-3/TRBV12-4 | TGTGCCAGCAGTGTGGGCCTCTCCCCGGGAACCCAGTACTTC | CASSVGLSPGTQYF
TRBJ1-1 | - | TRBD1 | TRBV5-1 | TGCGCCAGCCAGGGGGGTAGCGCTGAAGCTTTCTTT | CASQGGSAEAFF
TRBJ2-7 | many | - | TRBV2 | TGTGCCAGCAGTGCGGAGCAATCCTACGAGCAGTACTTC | CASSAEQSYEQYF
TRBJ2-1 | many | - | TRBV12-3/TRBV12-4 | TGTGCCAGCAGTTTAAGCGCCTCCTACAATGAGCAGTTCTTC | CASSLSASYNEQFF
TRBJ2-2 | - | TRBD2 | TRBV10-3 | TGTGCCATCAGTGCTGGACTAGCGGGAGTGTCCGGGGAGCTGTTTTTT | CAISAGLAGVSGELFF
TRBJ2-4 | - | TRBD1 | TRBV18 | TGTGCCAGCTCACGAGTACAGGGGGGCAAAAACATTCAGTACTTC | CASSRVQGGKNIQYF
TRBJ2-1 | many | - | TRBV3-1 | TGTGCCAGCAGCTGGACGGATACGGGGAATGAGCAGTTCTTC | CASSWTDTGNEQFF
TRBJ2-7 | - | TRBD1 | TRBV11-2 | TGTGCCAGCAGCGCCCGGGACAGGAACTACGAGCAGTACTTC | CASSARDRNYEQYF
TRBJ2-6 | - | TRBD1 | TRBV6-1 | TGTGCCAGCACTAGGGGGCCTTCCCAAAAAGGGGCCAACGTCCTGACTTTC | CASTRGPSQKGANVLTF
TRBJ2-2 | - | - | TRBV7-9 | TGTGCCAGCAGCGTACGCACTCAGGGGACGGGCACCGGGGAGCTGTTTTTT | CASSVRTQGTGTGELFF
TRBJ1-5 | many | - | TRBV2 | TGTGCCAGCAGTCCTCAGGGGCAGGGCAATCAGCCCCAGCATTTT | CASSPQGQGNQPQHF
TRBJ1-5 | many | - | TRBV30 | TGTGCCTGGAGTTACTACTATAGCAATCAGCCCCAGCATTTT | CAWSYYYSNQPQHF
TRBJ2-6 | few | TRBD1 | TRBV2 | TGTGCCAGCAGGACCGGGACAGGGGGCGCTGGGGCCAACGTCCTGACTTTC | CASRTGTGGAGANVLTF
TRBJ2-2 | - | - | TRBV12-3/TRBV12-4 | TGTGCCAGCAGTTTTCAGGGGTTCGGGACAAAAGACACCGGGGAGCTGTTTTTT | CASSFQGFGTKDTGELFF
TRBJ1-1 | few | - | TRBV5-1 | TGCGCCACTACATCCGGGGGGGTAAACACTGAAGCTTTCTTT | CATTSGGVNTEAFF
TRBJ1-1 | few | - | TRBV24-1 | TGTGCCACCAGCAGGGGTTCTATGAACACTGAAGCTTTCTTT | CATSRGSMNTEAFF
TRBJ2-1 | - | TRBD2 | TRBV24-1 | TGTGCCACCAGACCCTCGGGGGGGGGGGATGAGCAGTTCTTC | CATRPSGGGDEQFF
TRBJ2-7 | few | - | TRBV20-1 | TGCAGTGCTAGAAGTGCCTTTGGGCCTACTAGGAGGCAGTACTTC | CSARSAFGPTRRQYF
TRBJ1-2 | many | - | TRBV24-1 | TGTGCCACCAGTGATGAGACGCACGCTAACTATGGCTACACCTTC | CATSDETHANYGYTF
TRBJ1-5 | many | - | TRBV28 | TGTGCCAGCAGTTCTACGTTGGCCAATCAGCCCCAGCATTTT | CASSSTLANQPQHF
TRBJ2-7 | many | - | TRBV20-1 | TGCAGTGCTAGAGGGGGGCGTCCGGGCTACGAGCAGTACTTC | CSARGGRPGYEQYF
TRBJ1-2 | many | TRBD1 | TRBV13 | TGTGCCAGCAGCATCAGGGACAGAGCAAGGGGCTACACCTTC | CASSIRDRARGYTF
TRBJ1-5 | many | - | TRBV10-2 | TGCGCCAGCAGTGAGTTGGGGGTTGGAGCTCAGCCCCAGCATTTT | CASSELGVGAQPQHF
TRBJ2-1 | many | TRBD2 | TRBV5-1 | TGCGCCAGCGCCATAGCGGGATCAACCCGGGATGAGCAGTTCTTC | CASAIAGSTRDEQFF
TRBJ2-5 | many | TRBD2 | TRBV6-1 | TGTGCCAGCAGTGTTAGCGGGAGACAAGAGACCCAGTACTTC | CASSVSGRQETQYF
TRBJ1-6 | many | TRBD1 | TRBV28 | TGTGCCAGCTGCCTGAGGGGACAGTTCTCTGGTTCACCCCTCCACTTT | CASCLRGQFSGSPLHF
TRBJ1-6 | few | - | TRBV5-1 | TGCGCCAGCAGGCTTGAGGAGTATTCACCCCTCCACTTT | CASRLEEYSPLHF
TRBJ2-7 | - | - | TRBV7-2 | TGTGCCAGCAGCCCGACGGACGTGACTGTCACCTACGAGCAGTACTTC | CASSPTDVTVTYEQYF
TRBJ2-2 | few | TRBD2 | TRBV27 | TGTGCCAGCAGTCCCAGTCGGTCTAGCGGGATACCGGTCACCGGGGAGCTGTTTTTT | CASSPSRSSGIPVTGELFF
TRBJ2-1 | many | TRBD2 | TRBV7-9 | TGTGCCAGCAGCTACCTGGCTAGCGGGAGTTTTGGTGAGCAGTTCTTC | CASSYLASGSFGEQFF
TRBJ2-6 | few | - | TRBV18 | TGTGCCAGCCTAATACCGGGACGGCAATCTGGGGCCAACGTCCTGACTTTC | CASLIPGRQSGANVLTF
TRBJ2-1 | many | TRBD2 | TRBV29-1 | TGCAGCGTTGATCTAGCGGGAGATATTTGGGCCTACAATGAGCAGTTCTTC | CSVDLAGDIWAYNEQFF